The T cell receptor (beta chain) under discussion was sequenced for a study of T cell responses to AZD1222 COVID-19 vaccine. Assay used: immunoSEQ multiplex PCR; TCRdb lists only in-frame clones, some missing. The repertoire has some 66,000 clones, approximately 84% of them found once; the top ten carry 15% to 20%. Findings and caveats of the study: CD4 TCRs covered the whole spike, strongest at regions 160-218 and 743-854.

Worth noting for this clone: Antigen specificity is unknown.

This CDR3 has 15 amino acids. Trimming removed 5 bases from V and 2 bases from J, with 16 bases in between. Germline V gene lookup returns CDR1 MDHEN and CDR2 SYDVKM. The sequenced sample was peripheral blood, obtained on day 0 of AZD1222 vaccination. This sequence joins TRBV28 and TRBJ2-7, with TRBD2 as a possible D gene (6 bases). The sequence was collected from an adult in good health. The CDR3 DNA is TGTGCCAGCAGTCCCGGGGGACGGAACCCCTACGAGCAGTACTTC. Amino acids: CASSPGGRNPYEQYF.